This section outlines one T cell receptor beta chain sequence together with its context. Its specific antigen is unknown. No much larger clonotype is one base removed from it; base qualities were not supplied. The library relied on 5' RACE. TCRdb lists the instrument as Illumina HiSeq 2500. The second PCR ran for about 6 to 12 cycles and used a J-beta primer mix along with a sample-barcoded 5' primer. A template-switch 5' adaptor carrying 12 random nucleotides introduced a unique molecular identifier onto each TCR beta cDNA molecule. Each sample yielded at least 3 million CDR3-containing paired-end reads. First-strand cDNA was synthesized from all RNA with the Mint cDNA synthesis kit, primed by a TRBC-specific oligonucleotide. Following uracil-DNA glycosylase treatment, a first 18-cycle PCR with universal primers M1SS and BC2_uni_R was performed on all cDNA. The authors' analysis ran thus. For normalization, 1 million high-quality reads were randomly selected from each sample, with every read carrying a distinct molecular identifier. Instead of being binned into consensus sequences, reads with shared molecular identifiers were discarded. CDR3 identification, clonotype clustering and error correction used MiTCR with a Q25 quality threshold and the strictest error-elimination algorithm. A nonparametric unseen species model with Euler transformation was used to estimate lower-bound total TCR beta diversity. TCRdb reprocessing: public reads trimmed at Q25 with fastp, clones called with MiXCR, in-frame beta chains kept. Here each entry gathers all rows of one CDR3 protein and keeps the most common genes and DNA. In this record, the V and J calls reflect TCRdb's handling and not the investigators' own analysis. In this sample the table shows more than 500,000 distinct CDR3 sequences, around a quarter of which occur a single time. Approximately 3.7% of the sample rests with the top ten.

The donors were roughly 40 Caucasian individuals from Russia, aged roughly 6 to 90 years, who were systemically healthy. Each donor gave about 9.2 milliliters of peripheral blood, drawn into EDTA-treated Vacutainer tubes. Ficoll-Paque density-gradient centrifugation was used to isolate PBMCs, with at least 7 million per sample. Total RNA was extracted from PBMCs with Trizol reagent, with at least 5 micrograms obtained per sample. For every donor, flow cytometry on a PBMC aliquot measured the percentage of naive CD45RAhigh/CD27high T cells. The CDR3, from cysteine to phenylalanine, totals 12 residues. Of the read, only the CDR3 DNA is kept; its 36 bases are in frame from base 1. The V and J ends are trimmed by 2 bases and 6 bases, leaving 7 bases between them. Sequences LGHDT (CDR1) and YNNKEL (CDR2) are obtained from the germline V gene (reference sequence). The sample comes from a study of blood T cells in healthy people across ages (dated by TCRdb to the mid-2010s). General notes on the study: In model experiments, template switching captured roughly one uniquely barcoded TCR beta cDNA molecule for every two T cells. Four age groups were formed from the donors: young (average around 15 years), middle-aged (approximately 40), aged (62) and long-lived (about 75). To track age-related changes in TCR beta repertoire diversity, the study relied on deep sequencing normalized with unique cDNA molecular identifiers. Using the same blood draw, the study looked at two additional independent replicas of 1 million unique cDNA reads for two donors, one aged 18 to 30 and the other aged 80 or older.

Paper-wide results and their limitations: Since profiling was done on bulk unsorted PBMCs, naive and antigen-experienced compartments could not be conclusively compared. Estimates of total diversity from one million sequenced T cells were regarded as lower bounds and underestimates. Donor CMV infection status was unknown, potentially confounding age-related changes in expanded clonotypes. The percentage of naive T cells measured by flow cytometry correlated strongly with observed TCR beta diversity. Observed TCR beta diversity per million T cells fell roughly linearly with age, and a significant reduction was already apparent by age approximately 40. Compared with the aged group, the long-lived group had more naive CD4+ T cells, fewer expanded clones and increased TCR diversity, a pattern suggesting age selection.

These data are also associated with another study on T cells of mothers and their children. The second study, in turn, reports: Donors were nine systemically healthy Caucasian individuals: three mothers and their six children. cDNA synthesis consumed the entire amount of extracted RNA, loaded at about 1.6 ug RNA in each 15 ul reaction. In the second PCR, sample barcodes and 2-4 random nucleotides were introduced via the M1S primer. Over 10 million TCR beta CDR3 reads came from each mother, compared with a few million reads from each child. In both related and unrelated pairs, thymic selection shapes the output of TCR recombination in a similar way, with inherited differences having only a minor effect. Normalized repertoire overlap was always found to be slightly, but never significantly, higher in related mother-child pairs than in unrelated mother-child pairs. Persistent microchimeric T cell clones were not detected, at a sensitivity of 95 to 100 clones per million clonotypes. To look for features that set related mother-child pairs apart from unrelated individuals, the researchers ran deep NGS to compare the TCR beta repertoires of mothers and children. On average, the children were roughly 11 +/- 4 years old, while the mothers were approximately 40 +/- 4 years old. After adapter ligation was performed with NEBNext reagents, the libraries were sequenced on an Illumina HiSeq 2000 with 100+100 nt paired-end reads. To prevent cross-contamination, the mother and child libraries were prepared a month apart and were sequenced in separate runs. Between about 500,000 and 2,300,000 distinct TCR beta clonotypes were identified per donor. Naive TCR beta clonotypes were estimated from low-frequency clonotypes matched to each donor's FACS-determined naive share, without sorting.

The specimen sequenced was blood. The rearrangement joined TRBV3-1 to TRBJ1-1; the D gene identity is not certain. This receptor was obtained from a boy younger than 10 in good health. The CDR3 protein: CASSQSSAEAFF. The DNA sequence reads TGTGCCAGCAGCCAAAGCTCAGCTGAAGCTTTCTTT.